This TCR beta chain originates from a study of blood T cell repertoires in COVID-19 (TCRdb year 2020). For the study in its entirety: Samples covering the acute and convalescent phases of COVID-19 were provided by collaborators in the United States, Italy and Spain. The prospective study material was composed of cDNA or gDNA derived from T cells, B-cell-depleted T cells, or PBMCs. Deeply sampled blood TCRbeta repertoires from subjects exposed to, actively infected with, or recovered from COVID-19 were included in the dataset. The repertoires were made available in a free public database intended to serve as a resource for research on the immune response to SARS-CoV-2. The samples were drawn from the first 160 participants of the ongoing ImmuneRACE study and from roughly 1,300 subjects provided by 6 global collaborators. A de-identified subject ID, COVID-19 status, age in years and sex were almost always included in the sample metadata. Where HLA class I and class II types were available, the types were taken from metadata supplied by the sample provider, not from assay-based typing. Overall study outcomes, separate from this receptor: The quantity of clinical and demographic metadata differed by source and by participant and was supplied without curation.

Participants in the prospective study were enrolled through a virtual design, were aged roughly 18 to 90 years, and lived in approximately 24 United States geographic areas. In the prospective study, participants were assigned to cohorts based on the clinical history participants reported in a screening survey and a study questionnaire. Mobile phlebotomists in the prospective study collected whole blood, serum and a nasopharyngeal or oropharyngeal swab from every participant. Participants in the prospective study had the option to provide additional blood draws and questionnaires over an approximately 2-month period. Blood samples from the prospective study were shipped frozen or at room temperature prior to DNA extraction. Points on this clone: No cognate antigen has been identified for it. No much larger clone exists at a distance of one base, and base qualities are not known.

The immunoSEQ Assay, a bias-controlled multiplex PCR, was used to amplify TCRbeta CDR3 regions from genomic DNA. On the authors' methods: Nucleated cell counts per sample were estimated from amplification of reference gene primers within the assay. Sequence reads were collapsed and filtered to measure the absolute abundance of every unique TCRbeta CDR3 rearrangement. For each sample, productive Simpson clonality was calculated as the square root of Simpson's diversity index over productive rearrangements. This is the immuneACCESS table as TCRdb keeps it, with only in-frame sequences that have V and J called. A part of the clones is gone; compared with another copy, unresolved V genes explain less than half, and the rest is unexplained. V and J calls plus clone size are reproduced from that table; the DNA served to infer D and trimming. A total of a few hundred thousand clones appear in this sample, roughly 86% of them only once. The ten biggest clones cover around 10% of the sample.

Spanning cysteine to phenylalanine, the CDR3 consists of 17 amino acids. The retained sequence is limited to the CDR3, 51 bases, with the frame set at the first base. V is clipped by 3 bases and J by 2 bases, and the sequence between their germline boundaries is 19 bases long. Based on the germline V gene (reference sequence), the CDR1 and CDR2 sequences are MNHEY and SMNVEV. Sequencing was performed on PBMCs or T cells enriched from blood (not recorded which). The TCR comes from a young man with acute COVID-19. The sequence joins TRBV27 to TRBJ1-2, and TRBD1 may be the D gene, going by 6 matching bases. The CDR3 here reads CASSFPWTEYTNYGYTF. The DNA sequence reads TGTGCCAGCAGTTTCCCTTGGACAGAATACACCAACTATGGCTACACCTTC.